This T cell receptor beta chain came from a study of blood T cell repertoires in COVID-19. Study summary: Sources were T cells, B-cell-depleted T cells, or PBMCs; the material itself was cDNA or gDNA.

In the original analysis: The assay estimated nucleated cells by amplifying reference gene primers. Assay used: immunoSEQ multiplex PCR; TCRdb lists only in-frame clones, some missing. V, J and clone size reflect that table, while D and trimming were determined from the DNA. In the table there are about 65,000 clones, around 83% of which are singletons. The CDR3 sequence is 14 residues long. V lost 6 bases to trimming and J lost 7 bases; unmatched junction nucleotides: 7. The germline gives CDR1 MNHEY, CDR2 SVGAGI. The receptor comes from a man aged 50-59 years with COVID-19, enrolled during active disease. This sequence joins TRBV6-5 and TRBJ2-1, with 9 bases lining up with TRBD2. Specimen: peripheral blood. The CDR3 is CASRKGLAGNEQFF. The CDR3 nucleotides read TGTGCCAGCAGGAAGGGGCTAGCGGGAAATGAGCAGTTCTTC.